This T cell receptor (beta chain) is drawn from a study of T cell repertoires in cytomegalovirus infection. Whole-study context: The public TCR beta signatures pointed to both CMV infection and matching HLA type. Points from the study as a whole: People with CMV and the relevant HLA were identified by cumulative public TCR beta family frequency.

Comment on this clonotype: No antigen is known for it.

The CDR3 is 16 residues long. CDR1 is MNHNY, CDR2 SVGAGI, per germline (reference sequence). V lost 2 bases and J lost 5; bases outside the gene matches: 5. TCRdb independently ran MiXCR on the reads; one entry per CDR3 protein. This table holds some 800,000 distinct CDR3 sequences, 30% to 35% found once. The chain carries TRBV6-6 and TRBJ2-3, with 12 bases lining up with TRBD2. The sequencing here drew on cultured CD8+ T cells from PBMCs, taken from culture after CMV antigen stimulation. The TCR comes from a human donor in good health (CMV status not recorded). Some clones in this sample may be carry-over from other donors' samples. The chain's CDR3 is CASSYGASGGEDTQYF. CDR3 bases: TGTGCCAGCAGTTACGGGGCTAGCGGGGGGGAAGATACGCAGTATTTT.